The 10 T cell receptor beta chains given below trace back to one sample, sequenced in a study of Ad26.COV2.S vaccination and SARS-CoV-2 variants. Treatment described: roughly 19 received Ad26.COV2.S at low or high dose, single or two shots; roughly five received placebo; per-sample allocation not given. Sampling was done on day 63 after the first vaccine or placebo injection. Produced via immunoSEQ multiplex PCR; TCRdb's table is partial and in-frame only. The sample carries roughly 400,000 clones, over 80% recorded once. This specimen consisted of peripheral blood, obtained in a trial of Ad26.COV2.S vaccine versus placebo. Receptors originate from a person aged 18-65 years who received the Ad26.COV2.S COVID-19 vaccine or a placebo.

The chain couples TRBV3-1 (or the pseudogene TRBV3-2) to TRBJ1-2; perhaps TRBD1 as D (6 bases). This CDR3 has 15 residues. Germline CDR1 LGHDT, CDR2 YNNKEL (reference sequence). V was trimmed by 5 bases and J by 0 bases, leaving 13 bases between them. The CDR3 sequence is CASSVRDTANYGYTF. DNA of the CDR3: TGTGCCAGCAGCGTCCGGGACACAGCTAACTATGGCTACACCTTC.

The chain joins TRBV4-3 to TRBJ1-5; 8 bases fit TRBD1. The V gene end was trimmed by 4 bases and the J gene end by 5 bases; junction bases not matched to a gene: 4. The CDR3 is made up of 14 amino acids. The V gene's germline CDR1 is LGHNA and CDR2 YSLEER. This CDR3 is CASSPDRGDQPQHF. Written as DNA, the CDR3 is TGCGCCAGCAGCCCCGACAGGGGAGATCAGCCCCAGCATTTT.

The CDR3 here is CASREGASDTQYF. DNA of the CDR3: TGTGCCAGTCGGGAGGGGGCGTCAGATACGCAGTATTTT. The chain joins TRBV6-5 to TRBJ2-3, with a weak D call TRBD2 (8 bases). Germline values: CDR1 MNHEY, CDR2 SVGAGI. CDR3 length equals 13 residues. Trimming took 9 bases from V and 4 from J, leaving 14 bases between them.

V is TRBV6-2 or TRBV6-3 and J is TRBJ2-7, with 10 nucleotides matching TRBD2. This CDR3 contains 14 residues. The J segment lost 2 bases and the V segment lost 6 bases, leaving 4 bases of the junction unmatched. Germline CDR1 MNHEY, CDR2 SVGEGT. The CDR3 bases are TGTGCCAGCAGCCAACTAGCGGGGCCCTACGAGCAGTACTTC. Its protein product is CASSQLAGPYEQYF.

The chain has TRBV7-2 and TRBJ2-1; tentative D call: TRBD2 (6 bases). Trimming took 5 bases from V and 7 from J, leaving 15 bases between them. The CDR3 consists of 14 residues. Germline V gives CDR1 SGHTA, CDR2 FQGNSA. CDR3 sequence: CASSRWGEENEQFF. In DNA form, the CDR3 reads TGTGCCAGCAGCCGGTGGGGGGAAGAAAATGAGCAGTTCTTC.

The genes are TRBV6-6 and TRBJ1-2, with 8 bases lining up with TRBD1. After removal of 4 bases from V and 7 bases from J, the junction contained 11 bases not matched to a gene. The CDR3 runs to 15 residues. From germline, CDR1 is MNHNY and CDR2 SVGAGI (reference sequence). The CDR3 DNA is TGTGCCAGCAGTTTCAACTACAGGGGGACCAGTGGCTACACCTTC. It translates to CASSFNYRGTSGYTF.

The table lists this clone with a count of one. The chain employs TRBV29-1 and TRBJ2-7; perhaps TRBD1 as D (7 bases). The CDR3 is 14 residues long. Trimming cost V 4 bases and J 7 bases, with 20 bases left between them. Germline V gene data show CDR1 as SQVTM and CDR2 as ANQGSEA. This chain's CDR3 is CSVAGGPRGWEQYF. The CDR3 nucleotides read TGCAGCGTTGCCGGGGGCCCCAGGGGGTGGGAGCAGTACTTC.

This chain joins TRBV5-6 and TRBJ2-5; the D is unclear. Germline V gene sequence: CDR1 SGHDT, CDR2 YYEEEE. CDR3 length equals 16 residues. V lost 0 bases and J lost 1, with 13 bases in between. The CDR3 nucleotides are TGTGCCAGCAGCTTGGTTGGGCTGGCGCTCCAAGAGACCCAGTACTTC. Translation gives CASSLVGLALQETQYF.

About this clone: The germline gene is not matched at one end of the junction; a read error may be the cause. The chain is built from TRBV30 and TRBJ2-3, with TRBD1 matching over 9 bases. The CDR3 is made up of 14 amino acids. In germline, CDR1 is GTSNPN, CDR2 SVGIG (reference sequence). CDR3 sequence (DNA): TGTGCCTGGACCACGGGACAGGGCACGGATACGCAGTATTTT. Amino acid sequence: CAWTTGQGTDTQYF.

The gene calls are TRBV18 and TRBJ1-1; possible D gene TRBD1, 6 bases. V lost 2 bases and J lost 5, with 15 bases in between. The CDR3 covers 15 residues. Germline values: CDR1 KGHSH, CDR2 LQKENI. The CDR3 reads CASSPDTGLSTEAFF. The CDR3 bases are TGTGCCAGCTCACCAGATACAGGGTTAAGTACTGAAGCTTTCTTT.